One and the same sample provided the 24 T cell receptor beta chains below, sequenced in a study of blood T cell repertoires in COVID-19. Data came from immunoSEQ multiplex PCR; TCRdb stores just in-frame clones and leaves some out. The table shows over 200,000 clones, with about 87% occurring only once. Material for sequencing was peripheral blood. The receptors originated from a man aged 60 to 75 who had recovered from COVID-19.

The V and J genes are TRBV7-6 and TRBJ2-2, with no clear D. Looked up from germline, CDR1 is SGHVS and CDR2 is FNYEAQ. CDR3 length: 14 residues. Trimming removed 1 base at V and 4 bases at J, with 7 bases between. CDR3 residues: CASSLGRSTGELFF. The CDR3 region has the DNA TGTGCCAGCAGCTTAGGACGGAGCACCGGGGAGCTGTTTTTT.

This sequence joins TRBV7-7 and TRBJ2-7, with D maybe TRBD2 (6 bases). V lost 2 bases and J 6 bases, leaving 14 bases between the germline ends. CDR3 length: 14 amino acids. CDR1 SSHAT and CDR2 FNYEAQ come from the germline V gene (reference sequence). The CDR3 spells CASSLSGGAAEQYF. The CDR3, as DNA: TGTGCCAGCAGCTTAAGTGGAGGGGCAGCCGAGCAGTACTTC. Full variable domain (remainder filled in from reference TRBV7-7 and TRBJ2-7): GAGVSQSPRYKVTKRGQDVTLRCDPISSHATLYWYQQALGQGPEFLTYFNYEAQPDKSGLPSDRFSAERPEGSISTLTIQRTEQRDSAMYRCASSLSGGAAEQYFGPGTRLTVT.

The chain couples TRBV29-1 to TRBJ1-1; 7 bases are a match to TRBD1. Germline values: CDR1 SQVTM, CDR2 ANQGSEA. This CDR3 is 12 amino acids long. Unmatched junction bases numbered 4, after V lost 7 bases and J lost 2 bases. CDR3 bases: TGCAGCGCCTGGGACAGTAACACTGAAGCTTTCTTT. This sequence encodes CSAWDSNTEAFF.

Here the CDR3 reads CASSPGGEAQYF. CDR3 in DNA: TGTGCCAGCAGCCCTGGGGGCGAGGCGCAGTATTTT. J is TRBJ2-3 and V is TRBV7-3, with D maybe TRBD1 (6 bases). V gave up 5 bases and J gave up 10 bases, with 13 bases separating them. The CDR3 consists of 12 residues. Germline lookup yields CDR1 SGHTA and CDR2 FQGTGA.

V is TRBV3-1 (or the pseudogene TRBV3-2) and J is TRBJ1-5; 7 bases are a match to TRBD1. The CDR3 has 15 residues. Germline CDR1 and CDR2: LGHDT and YNNKEL (reference sequence). V dropped 2 bases and J dropped 4; count of bases not matched to a gene: 5. The CDR3 spells CASSQSQGWNQPQHF. The CDR3, as DNA: TGTGCCAGCAGCCAATCACAGGGGTGGAATCAGCCCCAGCATTTT.

This chain links TRBV28 with TRBJ1-3; the match to TRBD1 covers 8 bases. Germline CDR1 reads MDHEN; CDR2 reads SYDVKM. This CDR3 region has 14 residues. The V and J ends lost 6 bases and 4 bases, in that order; junction bases with no gene match: 5. CDR3 region: CASSGQGTGNTIYF. The CDR3 bases are TGTGCCAGCAGCGGACAGGGAACAGGAAACACCATATATTTT.

The V and J genes are TRBV28 and TRBJ2-1; TRBD1 is a possible D gene (6 bases). This CDR3 spans 15 amino acids. Germline CDR1 is MDHEN and CDR2 is SYDVKM. V dropped 3 bases and J dropped 4 bases, with 13 bases sitting between them. This CDR3 is CASSFPRGLYNEQFF. Here the CDR3 DNA reads TGTGCCAGCAGTTTCCCGAGGGGGTTATACAATGAGCAGTTCTTC.

This clone has only a few counts. CDR3 sequence: CATSRVDEKLFF. DNA for the CDR3: TGTGCCACCAGCAGAGTCGATGAAAAACTGTTTTTT. This chain connects TRBV15 to TRBJ1-4; D unclear. CDR3 length: 12 amino acids. Trimming cost V 1 base and J 6 bases, with 3 bases left between them. The V gene's germline CDR1 is LNHNV and CDR2 YYDKDF (reference sequence). The full variable domain, its missing parts supplied by reference TRBV15 and TRBJ1-4, is DAMVIQNPRYQVTQFGKPVTLSCSQTLNHNVMYWYQQKSSQAPKLLFHYYDKDFNNEADTPDNFQSRRPNTSFCFLDIRSPGLGDTAMYLCATSRVDEKLFFGSGTQLSVL.

The chain combines TRBV19 with TRBJ1-2; D may be TRBD1 (5 bases). The V end lost 6 bases, the J end lost 5 bases, and 13 bases lay between the germline ends. Germline lookup yields CDR1 LNHDA and CDR2 SQIVND (reference sequence). This CDR3 has 13 residues. The CDR3 DNA sequence: TGTGCCAGTAGGGCCGGGACTGAATATGGCTACACCTTC. It is translated as CASRAGTEYGYTF.

The chain employs TRBV30 and TRBJ1-2; possible D gene TRBD1, 5 bases. Trimming pared 4 bases from V and 1 base from J, leaving 16 bases between. Germline V CDR1 and CDR2: GTSNPN, SVGIG (reference sequence). The CDR3 totals 15 residues. The CDR3 here is CAWTQLPRGNYGYTF. The CDR3 DNA is TGTGCCTGGACCCAACTCCCTAGGGGTAACTATGGCTACACCTTC.

The chain links TRBV18 to TRBJ2-1; the D gene is possibly TRBD2 (5 bases). The CDR3 is 13 residues long. CDR1 is KGHSH and CDR2 is LQKENI in the germline V gene. V lost 0 bases, J lost 5 bases, and 5 bases lay in between. The CDR3 DNA sequence: TGTGCCAGCTCACCACCCGGGAACAATGAGCAGTTCTTC. It specifies CASSPPGNNEQFF.

V is TRBV7-7 and J is TRBJ2-5; 10 positions match TRBD2. Germline V gives CDR1 SSHAT, CDR2 FNYEAQ (reference sequence). V lost 5 bases and J lost 4; bases outside the gene matches: 7. The CDR3 spans 15 residues. As DNA, the CDR3 is TGTGCCAGCAGCCAAAGCGGGGGGGCGGGAGAGACCCAGTACTTC. It specifies CASSQSGGAGETQYF.

This clone occurred once. The chain is built from TRBV27 and TRBJ1-6; 7 bases match TRBD1. Germline V gives CDR1 MNHEY, CDR2 SMNVEV (reference sequence). The CDR3 runs to 14 residues. V shed 8 bases, J shed 7 bases, and the junction held 8 bases outside the gene matches. The CDR3 reads CASGGTVQNSPLHF. The CDR3 DNA reads TGTGCCAGCGGAGGGACAGTTCAAAATTCACCCCTCCACTTT.

CDR3 nucleotides: TGTGCCAGCAGCTTAGGGACTAGCGGCACCGGGGAGCTGTTTTTT. Its protein product is CASSLGTSGTGELFF. V is TRBV7-9 and J is TRBJ2-2; 10 nucleotides line up with TRBD2. There are 15 residues in the CDR3. Germline CDR1 reads SEHNR; CDR2 reads FQNEAQ (reference sequence). Losses at the gene ends were 1 base for V and 4 bases for J; bases not matched to a gene: 0.

This clone came up once. The chain employs TRBV18 and TRBJ1-4; 9 positions match TRBD1. Germline values: CDR1 KGHSH, CDR2 LQKENI. The CDR3 loop spans 15 amino acids. V was pared by 3 bases and J by 7 bases, with 6 bases of the junction left unmatched. The CDR3 DNA follows: TGTGCCAGCTCACCCCCTGGACAGGGGAGTGAAAAACTGTTTTTT. Residues: CASSPPGQGSEKLFF.

For this clone: At the DNA level, this CDR3 is encoded by other sequences in the same sample as well. This chain links TRBV18 with TRBJ1-4, with 7 bases matching TRBD1. Trimming cost V 2 bases and J 6 bases; bases outside gene matches: 3. The length of the CDR3 is 14 residues. The germline gives CDR1 KGHSH, CDR2 LQKENI. The CDR3 sequence: CASSPGQGDEKLFF. In DNA, the CDR3 is TGTGCCAGCTCACCAGGGCAGGGGGATGAAAAACTGTTTTTT.

The chain uses TRBV6-5 and TRBJ1-1, with 8 positions matching TRBD1. The CDR3 sequence is 15 residues long. Germline lookup yields CDR1 MNHEY and CDR2 SVGAGI. Unmatched junction bases numbered 3, after V lost 2 bases and J lost 1 base. CDR3 bases: TGTGCCAGCAGTTACAACGGACAGGGGAACACTGAAGCTTTCTTT. Amino acid sequence: CASSYNGQGNTEAFF.

The chain recombines TRBV7-6 with TRBJ2-2; unclear D gene. CDR1 and CDR2 (germline): SGHVS, FNYEAQ. V lost 3 bases and J lost 7, with 6 bases in between. The CDR3 loop spans 12 amino acids. Written as DNA, the CDR3 is TGTGCCAGCAGCTTCATAGACGGGGAGCTGTTTTTT. Translated, it gives CASSFIDGELFF.

The chain has TRBV19 and TRBJ2-3; no definite D call. The CDR3 is 15 residues long. V was shortened by 4 bases and J by 5 bases, with 16 bases between the two germline ends. Germline lookup yields CDR1 LNHDA and CDR2 SQIVND (reference sequence). The CDR3 DNA reads as TGTGCCAGTAGTAGTGACATCAACAAGAGAGATACGCAGTATTTT. The encoded protein is CASSSDINKRDTQYF. Filled out from reference TRBV19 and TRBJ2-3, the complete variable domain reads DGGITQSPKYLFRKEGQNVTLSCEQNLNHDAMYWYRQDPGQGLRLIYYSQIVNDFQKGDIAEGYSVSREKKESFPLTVTSAQKNPTAFYLCASSSDINKRDTQYFGPGTRLTVL.

The gene calls are TRBV7-2 and TRBJ2-7, with 10 bases fitting TRBD2. This CDR3 is built from 14 residues. Unmatched junction bases numbered 5, after V lost 4 bases and J lost 5 bases. CDR1 is SGHTA and CDR2 is FQGNSA in the germline V gene. CDR3 nucleotide sequence: TGTGCCAGCAGCTCCAGCGGGAGGGACGACGAGCAGTACTTC. Translating gives CASSSSGRDDEQYF.

This clone was seen just once. The V call is TRBV19, the J call TRBJ1-2, with D possibly TRBD1 on 5 matching bases. This CDR3 has 15 amino acids. V was trimmed by 3 bases and J by 3 bases, leaving 14 bases between them. Germline V gene sequence: CDR1 LNHDA, CDR2 SQIVND (reference sequence). CDR3 sequence: CASSIRAGWDYGYTF. The CDR3 nucleotides are TGTGCCAGTAGTATTCGGGCAGGGTGGGACTATGGCTACACCTTC. The full variable domain, in which reference TRBV19 and TRBJ1-2 provide the parts outside the CDR3, is DGGITQSPKYLFRKEGQNVTLSCEQNLNHDAMYWYRQDPGQGLRLIYYSQIVNDFQKGDIAEGYSVSREKKESFPLTVTSAQKNPTAFYLCASSIRAGWDYGYTFGSGTRLTVV.

The chain links TRBV9 to TRBJ2-1; 8 bases are a match to TRBD2. The CDR3 sequence is 13 residues long. V gave up 3 bases and J gave up 10 bases; unmatched junction bases: 6. From germline, CDR1 is SGDLS and CDR2 YYNGEE. CDR3 sequence reads: CASSGGLAKEQFF. In DNA form, the CDR3 reads TGTGCCAGCAGCGGAGGACTAGCCAAGGAGCAGTTCTTC. Based on the CDR3 plus reference TRBV9 and TRBJ2-1, the full variable domain is DSGVTQTPKHLITATGQRVTLRCSPRSGDLSVYWYQQSLDQGLQFLIQYYNGEERAKGNILERFSAQQFPDLHSELNLSSLELGDSALYFCASSGGLAKEQFFGPGTRLTVL.

The table lists this clone with a count of one. The chain is built from TRBV29-1 and TRBJ2-1; 13 positions agree with TRBD2. The CDR3 has 14 amino acids. The J segment lost 4 bases and the V segment lost 7 bases, leaving 4 bases of the junction unmatched. Germline assignment: CDR1 SQVTM and CDR2 ANQGSEA. The CDR3 is CSAWTSGGYNEQFF. The DNA for the CDR3 is TGCAGCGCCTGGACTAGCGGGGGATACAATGAGCAGTTCTTC.

The genes are TRBV27 and TRBJ1-2; 9 bases are shared with TRBD1. Germline assignment: CDR1 MNHEY and CDR2 SMNVEV (reference sequence). This CDR3 region has 14 residues. V dropped 6 bases and J dropped 5; count of bases not matched to a gene: 7. The CDR3 bases are TGTGCCAGCAGACTACAGGGGGCTGGGTATGGCTACACCTTC. Residues: CASRLQGAGYGYTF.